These 13 T cell receptor beta chains were all obtained from the same sample, sequenced in a study of a mutant IDH1 vaccine in newly diagnosed glioma. TCRdb's table, derived via immunoSEQ multiplex PCR, lists solely in-frame clones and lacks some. Found here are 40,000 to 60,000 clones, roughly 80% of them singletons; the top ten hold 6% to 8%. The sample's time point: week 35, safety follow-up. Every single dose of the vaccine, 300 ug of mutant IDH1 20-mer peptide, came with topical imiquimod. Their antigen targets remain unknown. Material: PBMCs, obtained from a glioma patient whose treatment included an IDH1 peptide vaccine. Receptors originate from a man aged 35 to 55 with glioma.

This chain links TRBV4-1 with TRBJ1-3; 9 bases line up with TRBD1. After removal of 2 bases from V and 2 bases from J, the junction contained 1 base not matched to a gene. In germline, CDR1 is MGHRA, CDR2 YSYEKL. The CDR3 length is 15 residues. CDR3 bases: TGCGCCAGCAGCCAAAGGACAGGGGCTGGAAACACCATATATTTT. Protein product: CASSQRTGAGNTIYF.

This clone qualifies as medium-sized (0.01 to 0.1%). V is TRBV5-4 and J is TRBJ2-5; D is uncertain. There are 11 residues in the CDR3. V was shortened by 3 bases and J by 6 bases, with 6 bases between the two germline ends. Germline-derived CDR1 and CDR2 are SGHNT and YYREEE (reference sequence). The CDR3 spells CASSWQQTQYF. CDR3 coding DNA: TGTGCCAGCAGCTGGCAACAGACCCAGTACTTC. The full variable domain, completed using reference TRBV5-4 and TRBJ2-5, is ETGVTQSPTHLIKTRGQQVTLRCSSQSGHNTVSWYQQALGQGPQFIFQYYREEENGRGNFPPRFSGLQFPNYSSELNVNALELDDSALYLCASSWQQTQYFGPGTRLLVL.

This clone was seen a single time. This chain links TRBV30 with TRBJ2-7, with D tentatively TRBD2 (5 bases). The V gene lost 4 bases and the J gene lost 5 bases, with 18 bases spanning the gap. This CDR3 contains 14 residues. The germline CDR1 and CDR2 sequences are GTSNPN and SVGIG (reference sequence). The CDR3 DNA reads as TGTGCCTGGACCCATGCGGGTTACGGACACGAGCAGTACTTC. As protein: CAWTHAGYGHEQYF.

The V gene is TRBV7-9, the J gene TRBJ2-2; 7 bases agree with TRBD1. Per the germline V gene, CDR1 is SEHNR and CDR2 is FQNEAQ (reference sequence). The trim removed 0 bases at V and 0 bases at J, leaving 4 bases unmatched. CDR3 size: 17 residues. This CDR3 reads CASSLAVDRANTGELFF. The CDR3 bases are TGTGCCAGCAGCTTAGCCGTCGACAGGGCGAACACCGGGGAGCTGTTTTTT. The full variable domain, its missing parts supplied by reference TRBV7-9 and TRBJ2-2, is DTGVSQNPRHKITKRGQNVTFRCDPISEHNRLYWYRQTLGQGPEFLTYFQNEAQLEKSRLLSDRFSAERPKGSFSTLEIQRTEQGDSAMYLCASSLAVDRANTGELFFGEGSRLTVL.

This chain connects TRBV27 to TRBJ1-5, with D unresolved. The V gene lost 2 bases and the J gene lost 1 base, with 6 bases spanning the gap. CDR1 is MNHEY, CDR2 SMNVEV, per germline (reference sequence). The CDR3 is made up of 14 amino acids. Here the CDR3 reads CASSLRASNQPQHF. The CDR3 nucleotides are TGTGCCAGCAGTTTACGGGCGAGCAATCAGCCCCAGCATTTT.

By its share, this clone is medium-sized. J is TRBJ2-2 and V is TRBV19, with a weak D call TRBD1 (5 bases). The V and J ends lost 7 bases and 2 bases respectively, with 17 bases between them. Looked up from germline, CDR1 is LNHDA and CDR2 is SQIVND (reference sequence). This CDR3 comprises 16 residues. CDR3 nucleotides: TGTGCCAGTAAAGTGTGGGGCAGGAGTAACACCGGGGAGCTGTTTTTT. Translating gives CASKVWGRSNTGELFF.

This clone was picked up a small number of times. At one end, the junction sequence differs from germline, possibly due to a read error. The gene calls are TRBV14 and TRBJ2-2; no reliable D call. CDR1 and CDR2 from the germline V gene are SGHDN and FVKESK. This CDR3 is 19 amino acids long. CDR3 protein: CASSEDWIDGPTHTGELFF. CDR3 nucleotide sequence: TGTGCCAGCAGCGAAGATTGGATTGACGGACCGACCCACACCGGGGAGCTGTTTTTT.

The chain has TRBV2 and TRBJ1-2; D is perhaps TRBD1 (6 bases). Germline V gene lookup returns CDR1 SNHLY and CDR2 FYNNEI. Trimming left V 5 bases short and J 4 bases short, with 11 bases between. This CDR3 has 13 amino acids. The CDR3 nucleotides read TGTGCCAGCAGTAGCAGGGGTGGCTATGGCTACACCTTC. Its translation is CASSSRGGYGYTF.

V and J are TRBV30 and TRBJ2-3; perhaps TRBD2 as D (5 bases). The germline V and J ends were trimmed by 4 bases and 11 bases, with 19 bases remaining between them. The CDR3 runs 13 residues. Germline CDR1 is GTSNPN and CDR2 is SVGIG (reference sequence). CDR3 nucleotides: TGTGCCTGGAAGTCGGGATTGAACAAACGGCAGTATTTT. As protein: CAWKSGLNKRQYF. Complete variable domain (other parts from reference TRBV30 and TRBJ2-3): SQTIHQWPATLVQPVGSPLSLECTVEGTSNPNLYWYRQAAGRGLQLLFYSVGIGQISSEVPQNLSASRPQDRQFILSSKKLLLSDSGFYLCAWKSGLNKRQYFGPGTRLTVL.

This sequence joins TRBV20-1 and TRBJ1-2; unclear D gene. Between the trimmed V and J ends, which lost 6 bases and 5 bases, there was a span of 10 bases. This CDR3 is built from 11 residues. Germline CDR1 reads DFQATT; CDR2 reads SNEGSKA (reference sequence). The CDR3, as DNA: TGCAGTGCCCCTACGGGGTATGGCTACACCTTC. This encodes CSAPTGYGYTF.

This clone appeared a single time. The chain uses TRBV19 and TRBJ1-5; D gene uncertain. The CDR3 is 13 residues long. Germline V lookup: CDR1 LNHDA, CDR2 SQIVND (reference sequence). The V end was cut by 5 bases, the J end by 5 bases, with 10 bases between. The CDR3 reads CASSAGQYQPQHF. CDR3 nucleotides: TGTGCCAGTAGTGCCGGGCAGTATCAGCCCCAGCATTTT.

This clone came up once. The V and J genes are TRBV5-1 and TRBJ2-2, with TRBD1 matching 12 bases. J gave up 7 bases and V 4 bases, and 8 bases lay outside the gene matches. Germline CDR1 SGHRS, CDR2 YFSETQ. CDR3 size: 16 residues. The CDR3 region is CASSPGTGGRSGELFF. In DNA, the CDR3 is TGCGCCAGCAGCCCCGGGACAGGGGGCAGGAGCGGGGAGCTGTTTTTT.

The gene calls are TRBV11-2 and TRBJ1-2; no reliable D call. Germline CDR1 SGHAT, CDR2 FQNNGV. V was shortened by 1 base and J by 7 bases, with 16 bases between the two germline ends. This CDR3 is 15 amino acids long. In DNA, the CDR3 is TGTGCCAGCAGCTTAGCCGGCAGGTCGCGTCGTGGCTACACCTTC. Its protein product is CASSLAGRSRRGYTF.